The 23 T cell receptor beta chains below were found in one sample sequenced in a study of T-cell reconstitution after alpha-beta-depleted transplantation in children. Unique molecular identifiers were used to barcode this TCRbeta library. TCRdb fed the PCR reads into MiXCR, producing one record per CDR3 protein. The top ten clones hold 11% to 15% of a sample with about 580,000 distinct CDR3 sequences, under 30% of them seen once. The sample in question was PBMCs, mostly from graft donor cells, obtained 360 days after TCRalphabeta/CD19-depleted stem cell transplant. Source of these receptors: a boy less than two years old who had a stem cell transplant for acute myeloid leukemia, so the T cells may come from the graft donor.

This clonotype has a count of ten or more. The rearrangement links TRBV20-1 to TRBJ2-5, with D tentatively TRBD2 (5 bases). Germline V gives CDR1 DFQATT, CDR2 SNEGSKA (reference sequence). The CDR3 is 14 residues long. V gave up 6 bases and J gave up 2 bases, with 16 bases separating them. As DNA, the CDR3 is TGCAGTGCACAGTCCCGTACTAGTCAAGAGACCCAGTACTTC. This sequence encodes CSAQSRTSQETQYF.

In its sample, this clonotype was seen a few times. The rearrangement links TRBV15 to TRBJ1-2; the D gene is possibly TRBD1 (5 bases). Trimming removed 3 bases from V and 3 bases from J, with 8 bases in between. CDR1 and CDR2 (germline): LNHNV, YYDKDF (reference sequence). CDR3 size: 13 residues. CDR3 loop: CATSRTEDYGYTF. The CDR3 nucleotides read TGTGCCACCAGCAGGACAGAGGACTATGGCTACACCTTC.

This clonotype was counted only a few times. V gene TRBV6-2 or TRBV6-3 combines with J gene TRBJ2-2; 7 bases line up with TRBD2. CDR3 size: 18 residues. V was clipped by 2 bases and J by 4 bases; unmatched bases: 13. Germline CDR1 MNHEY, CDR2 SVGEGT. The CDR3 DNA reads TGTGCCAGCAGTTACGGCCGGTGGCTCAGGGAGGGCACCGGGGAGCTGTTTTTT. Its protein product is CASSYGRWLREGTGELFF.

J is TRBJ2-3 and V is TRBV7-2, with a possible D match to TRBD1 (6 bases). The CDR3 runs 14 residues. Per germline, CDR1 SGHTA and CDR2 FQGNSA. Deletions cut 5 bases from V and 5 bases from J, with 14 bases between. The CDR3 region is CASSANHRVDTQYF. CDR3 DNA sequence: TGTGCCAGCAGCGCGAACCACAGGGTAGATACGCAGTATTTT.

The gene calls are TRBV12-3 or TRBV12-4 and TRBJ1-5; no definite D call. The CDR3 has 13 residues. V gave up 3 bases and J gave up 7 bases, with 10 bases separating them. This CDR3 is CASSLRSGQPQHF. The CDR3 nucleotides read TGTGCCAGCAGTTTGCGGTCGGGGCAGCCCCAGCATTTT.

This clonotype has at least ten counts. The chain employs TRBV12-3 or TRBV12-4 and TRBJ2-5; 12 bases match TRBD2. V dropped 5 bases and J dropped 5; count of bases not matched to a gene: 9. The CDR3 is 16 amino acids. CDR3 amino acids: CASSPELAGGEETQYF. The CDR3 DNA reads TGTGCCAGCAGTCCCGAACTAGCGGGGGGCGAGGAGACCCAGTACTTC.

This clonotype was observed at least ten times. V usage is TRBV20-1 and J usage is TRBJ2-5; the D gene could be TRBD1 or TRBD2 (5 bases each). The CDR3 spans 13 residues. The ends were cut back, 2 bases at V and 0 bases at J, with 7 bases in the middle. The germline V gene encodes CDR1 DFQATT and CDR2 SNEGSKA (reference sequence). CDR3 region: CSARRDHQETQYF. CDR3 DNA sequence: TGCAGTGCTAGAAGGGACCACCAAGAGACCCAGTACTTC.

The table lists this clonotype with many counts. J is TRBJ2-1 and V is TRBV6-5; perhaps TRBD1 as D (6 bases). V gave up 2 bases and J gave up 4 bases, with 12 bases separating them. In germline, CDR1 is MNHEY, CDR2 SVGAGI. The CDR3 contains 15 residues. The CDR3 nucleotides are TGTGCCAGCAGTTACGACCAGGGGCCTTACAATGAGCAGTTCTTC. Protein product: CASSYDQGPYNEQFF.

V usage is TRBV18 and J usage is TRBJ2-7, with D unclear. The germline V gene encodes CDR1 KGHSH and CDR2 LQKENI. This CDR3 contains 12 residues. Trimming removed 2 bases from V and 6 bases from J, with 8 bases in between. The CDR3 bases are TGTGCCAGCTCACCAGACGGGCGCGAGCAGTACTTC. It codes for CASSPDGREQYF.

The chain couples TRBV9 to TRBJ2-1; D is ambiguous. Germline-derived CDR1 and CDR2 are SGDLS and YYNGEE. V gave up 4 bases and J gave up 9 bases, with 17 bases separating them. The CDR3 sequence is 14 residues long. The CDR3 DNA reads as TGTGCCAGCAGCAGAGTTTTTACCCCCAGTGAGCAGTTCTTC. Encoded protein: CASSRVFTPSEQFF. Together with reference TRBV9 and TRBJ2-1, the CDR3 gives the full variable domain: DSGVTQTPKHLITATGQRVTLRCSPRSGDLSVYWYQQSLDQGLQFLIQYYNGEERAKGNILERFSAQQFPDLHSELNLSSLELGDSALYFCASSRVFTPSEQFFGPGTRLTVL.

This clonotype was observed at least ten times. The chain is built from TRBV11-2 and TRBJ2-3; 10 bases match TRBD2. The CDR3 length is 19 residues. Per germline, CDR1 SGHAT and CDR2 FQNNGV. V shed 3 bases, J shed 6 bases, and the junction held 18 bases outside the gene matches. The CDR3 protein is CASSLSSTLAGAPGDTQYF. The CDR3 bases are TGTGCCAGCAGCTTGTCATCTACCCTAGCGGGGGCGCCGGGTGATACGCAGTATTTT.

The rearrangement uses TRBV2 and TRBJ2-7; D is unclear. Germline lookup yields CDR1 SNHLY and CDR2 FYNNEI. V was shortened by 6 bases and J by 0 bases, with 6 bases between the two germline ends. The CDR3 is 12 amino acids. CDR3 amino acids: CASRDYSYEQYF. CDR3 coding DNA: TGTGCCAGCAGGGATTACTCCTACGAGCAGTACTTC.

The chain recombines TRBV5-1 with TRBJ1-4; tentative D call: TRBD1 (6 bases). Germline loops: CDR1 SGHRS, CDR2 YFSETQ. Trimming left V 1 base short and J 10 bases short, with 20 bases between. CDR3 size: 16 residues. CDR3 amino acids: CASSLSPQGGTGKLFF. CDR3 nucleotide sequence: TGCGCCAGCAGCTTGAGTCCACAGGGAGGAACAGGAAAACTGTTTTTT.

This clonotype was observed many times. The chain joins TRBV20-1 to TRBJ2-3; TRBD1 is a possible D gene (6 bases). Germline CDR1 reads DFQATT; CDR2 reads SNEGSKA (reference sequence). The CDR3 sequence is 14 residues long. V lost 3 bases, J lost 6 bases, and 16 bases lay in between. The CDR3 sequence is CSASLVGARDTQYF. CDR3 nucleotides: TGCAGTGCTAGCCTCGTGGGGGCGAGGGATACGCAGTATTTT.

This clonotype was observed many times. The chain is built from TRBV10-3 and TRBJ2-1, with 11 bases identical to TRBD1. Per the germline V gene, CDR1 is ENHRY and CDR2 is SYGVKD. This CDR3 is 17 amino acids long. V was pared by 4 bases and J by 7 bases, with 12 bases of the junction left unmatched. The CDR3 nucleotides read TGTGCCATCAGTGCCCCCCTCGGACAGGGGGCGCGGAATGAGCAGTTCTTC. It specifies CAISAPLGQGARNEQFF.

This clonotype was seen once. In DNA, the CDR3 is TGTGCCAGCGTTCAGGGGGGGAATGAGCAGTTCTTC. Translation: CASVQGGNEQFF. The gene calls are TRBV7-2 and TRBJ2-1; either TRBD1 or TRBD2 may supply D (7 bases each). CDR1 and CDR2 (germline): SGHTA, FQGNSA. The CDR3 contains 12 residues. Trimming removed 8 bases from V and 7 bases from J, with 12 bases in between.

The V gene is TRBV20-1, the J gene TRBJ1-5; D is undetermined. This CDR3 has 13 residues. From germline, CDR1 is DFQATT and CDR2 SNEGSKA (reference sequence). V lost 5 bases, J lost 0 bases, and 8 bases lay in between. In nucleotides, the CDR3 is TGCAGTGCTGTCGACGGTAGCAATCAGCCCCAGCATTTT. Protein: CSAVDGSNQPQHF.

This clonotype was found a few times. The chain carries TRBV6-1 and TRBJ2-7, with TRBD1 as a possible D gene (6 bases). The CDR3 is 14 amino acids. Germline V lookup: CDR1 MNHNS, CDR2 SASEGT. V lost 5 bases, J lost 2 bases, and 13 bases lay in between. Here the CDR3 reads CASSRTVRTYEQYF. CDR3 DNA: TGTGCCAGCAGTCGGACAGTCAGGACCTACGAGCAGTACTTC.

This clonotype was seen just once. The chain is built from TRBV11-1 and TRBJ2-3, with TRBD1 matching over 9 bases. V dropped 3 bases and J dropped 2; count of bases not matched to a gene: 6. The CDR3 covers 16 residues. The germline V gene encodes CDR1 SGHAT and CDR2 FQDESV (reference sequence). The CDR3 DNA sequence: TGTGCCAGCAGCTTCAGGGGACAGGGATCCACAGATACGCAGTATTTT. Its translation: CASSFRGQGSTDTQYF.

This clonotype was counted ten times or more. The chain uses TRBV20-1 and TRBJ1-2; maybe TRBD1 (5 bases). The length of the CDR3 is 11 residues. The V gene lost 8 bases and the J gene lost 6 bases, with 13 bases spanning the gap. Germline CDR1 is DFQATT and CDR2 is SNEGSKA (reference sequence). CDR3 in DNA: TGCAGTCCTTTGGGGCTGGATGGCTACACCTTC. This sequence encodes CSPLGLDGYTF.

CDR3 in amino acids: CASSRPGTDPYEQYF. CDR3 in DNA: TGTGCCAGCAGCCGGCCCGGGACAGATCCCTACGAGCAGTACTTC. J is TRBJ2-7 and V is TRBV12-3 or TRBV12-4; 7 bases line up with TRBD1. Trimming took 6 bases from V and 2 from J; bases not matched to a gene: 10. This CDR3 contains 15 residues.

This clonotype was picked up a small number of times. The J gene is TRBJ1-1, the V gene TRBV29-1; possible D gene TRBD1, 5 bases. This CDR3 is built from 12 residues. The V end lost 6 bases, the J end lost 4 bases, and 12 bases lay between the germline ends. Germline CDR1 SQVTM, CDR2 ANQGSEA. CDR3 amino acids: CSVSGVTTEAFF. CDR3 bases: TGCAGCGTCTCGGGGGTGACCACTGAAGCTTTCTTT.

This chain joins TRBV28 and TRBJ2-5, with D tentatively TRBD2 (5 bases). Trimming took 7 bases from V and 2 from J, leaving 11 bases between them. The CDR3 covers 13 residues. Germline V gene lookup returns CDR1 MDHEN and CDR2 SYDVKM. The CDR3, as DNA: TGTGCCAGCAATTCGGGGTCGCAAGAGACCCAGTACTTC. Its translation is CASNSGSQETQYF. Based on the CDR3 plus reference TRBV28 and TRBJ2-5, the full variable domain is DVKVTQSSRYLVKRTGEKVFLECVQDMDHENMFWYRQDPGLGLRLIYFSYDVKMKEKGDIPEGYSVSREKKERFSLILESASTNQTSMYLCASNSGSQETQYFGPGTRLLVL.